The 18 T cell receptor beta chains presented below share a single source sample, sequenced in a study of shared clonotypes between healthy human individuals. Clones were read by immunoSEQ multiplex PCR, and TCRdb kept only the in-frame ones, dropping some. The sample lists 2 million to 3 million clones, approximately 94% occurring once. The sequenced material came from naive CD4+ T cells from PBMCs. The subset denotes: CD45RA+ positively selected. Receptor source: a man between 18 and 35 years old in good health. Some clones in this sample may be carry-over from other donors' samples.

This chain uses TRBV28 with TRBJ2-7; D perhaps matches TRBD2 (6 bases). Trimming left V 6 bases short and J 2 bases short, with 14 bases between. CDR1 is MDHEN and CDR2 is SYDVKM in the germline V gene. This CDR3 region has 14 residues. The CDR3 is CASSPSVSAYEQYF. Here the CDR3 DNA reads TGTGCCAGCAGCCCTAGCGTGTCGGCCTACGAGCAGTACTTC.

This clone was found once. The chain has TRBV5-1 and TRBJ2-1; D ambiguous. This CDR3 is built from 13 residues. Germline V gives CDR1 SGHRS, CDR2 YFSETQ. With 1 base removed from V and 6 bases from J, the gap between germline ends came to 8 bases. The CDR3 sequence: CASSLQTRNEQFF. The DNA for the CDR3 is TGCGCCAGCAGCTTGCAGACCCGCAATGAGCAGTTCTTC.

The rearrangement links TRBV27 to TRBJ2-1; D tentatively reads TRBD1 or TRBD2 (5 bases each). This CDR3 contains 17 residues. Trimming stripped 8 bases from V and 2 bases from J, with 22 bases between. From germline, CDR1 is MNHEY and CDR2 SMNVEV (reference sequence). The CDR3 sequence: CASAQGPRDDAYNEQFF. In DNA form, the CDR3 reads TGTGCCAGCGCCCAGGGACCCCGGGACGACGCCTACAATGAGCAGTTCTTC.

This clone was recorded a few times. The V call is TRBV30, the J call TRBJ1-5, with D perhaps TRBD1 (6 bases). The V gene's germline CDR1 is GTSNPN and CDR2 SVGIG (reference sequence). Trimming removed 0 bases at V and 6 bases at J, with 15 bases between. CDR3 length equals 15 residues. CDR3 DNA sequence: TGTGCCTGGAGTGTGGACATGAGGGGGGGTCAGCCCCAGCATTTT. This translates into CAWSVDMRGGQPQHF.

This clone was recorded only once. The V gene is TRBV10-2, the J gene TRBJ2-7; a weak D match, TRBD2 (6 bases). V shed 3 bases and J shed 2 bases, with 14 bases lying between them. The germline CDR1 and CDR2 sequences are WSHSY and SAAADI. The CDR3 is made up of 15 amino acids. CDR3 in amino acids: CASSDGGVTPYEQYF. CDR3 in DNA: TGCGCCAGCAGTGATGGCGGGGTTACCCCCTACGAGCAGTACTTC.

The chain combines TRBV5-4 with TRBJ2-6; D unclear. The CDR3 has 13 amino acids. Trimming took 5 bases from V and 2 from J, leaving 5 bases between them. In germline, CDR1 is SGHNT, CDR2 YYREEE (reference sequence). The CDR3 nucleotides are TGTGCCAGCAGTGGTGCTGGGGCCAACGTCCTGACTTTC. It translates to CASSGAGANVLTF.

This chain uses TRBV18 with TRBJ1-2, with 7 bases fitting TRBD1. The length of the CDR3 is 15 residues. Losses at the gene ends were 6 bases for V and 4 bases for J; bases not matched to a gene: 11. CDR1 is KGHSH, CDR2 LQKENI, per germline. This chain's CDR3 is CASSAGQEIIYGYTF. The CDR3 DNA reads TGTGCCAGCTCTGCTGGACAGGAAATAATCTATGGCTACACCTTC.

The chain has TRBV6-6 and TRBJ2-1; TRBD2 agrees at 12 bases. The germline CDR1 and CDR2 sequences are MNHNY and SVGAGI (reference sequence). The CDR3 sequence is 14 residues long. V trimming: 2 bases; J trimming: 9 bases; junction bases outside the gene matches: 2. The CDR3: CASSYLTSGSEQFF. CDR3 sequence (DNA): TGTGCCAGCAGTTACCTGACTAGCGGGAGTGAGCAGTTCTTC.

The rearrangement uses TRBV30 and TRBJ1-6; D is unresolved. V lost 1 base and J 4 bases, leaving 5 bases between the germline ends. In germline, CDR1 is GTSNPN, CDR2 SVGIG (reference sequence). CDR3 length: 13 amino acids. CDR3 protein: CAWSDGYNSPLHF. CDR3 DNA: TGTGCCTGGAGTGATGGGTATAATTCACCCCTCCACTTT.

As DNA, the CDR3 is TGTGCCAGCAGTGTTGTGGCAGAAGAGACCCAGTACTTC. This sequence encodes CASSVVAEETQYF. The chain employs TRBV2 and TRBJ2-5; D gene unclear. The CDR3 contains 13 residues. Germline values: CDR1 SNHLY, CDR2 FYNNEI. The V gene lost 4 bases and the J gene lost 3 bases, with 9 bases spanning the gap. Full variable domain (rest looked up from reference TRBV2 and TRBJ2-5): EPEVTQTPSHQVTQMGQEVILRCVPISNHLYFYWYRQILGQKVEFLVSFYNNEISEKSEIFDDQFSVERPDGSNFTLKIRSTKLEDSAMYFCASSVVAEETQYFGPGTRLLVL.

The V gene is TRBV11-2, the J gene TRBJ1-2; no clear D gene. Trimming took off 4 bases at V and 5 bases at J, with 14 bases between the two ends. This CDR3 comprises 14 residues. Germline CDR1 SGHAT, CDR2 FQNNGV. CDR3 sequence: CASSSRGPRYGYTF. The CDR3 nucleotides read TGTGCCAGCAGCTCCAGAGGACCTAGGTATGGCTACACCTTC.

In its sample, this clone was seen a few times. The rearrangement uses TRBV28 and TRBJ2-7; 7 nucleotides match TRBD2. V lost 8 bases, J lost 2 bases, and 15 bases stayed unmatched. Germline loops: CDR1 MDHEN, CDR2 SYDVKM. The CDR3 consists of 16 residues. The CDR3 spells CASSRGGPLDAYEQYF. The CDR3 DNA sequence: TGTGCCAGCTCCCGGGGAGGGCCCCTTGACGCCTACGAGCAGTACTTC.

V gene TRBV4-2 combines with J gene TRBJ2-5, with 8 bases lining up with TRBD1. The CDR3 covers 15 residues. V was pared by 5 bases and J by 4 bases, with 9 bases of the junction left unmatched. Germline CDR1 reads LGHNA; CDR2 reads YNFKEQ. CDR3 amino acids: CASSTSTGGRETQYF. The CDR3 coding sequence is TGTGCCAGCAGCACAAGTACAGGGGGAAGAGAGACCCAGTACTTC.

This chain connects TRBV18 to TRBJ2-1, with 10 nucleotides matching TRBD1. Germline CDR1 is KGHSH and CDR2 is LQKENI. J gave up 7 bases and V 6 bases, and 12 bases lay outside the gene matches. This CDR3 is built from 16 residues. CDR3 region: CASSLRQGAMENEQFF. The CDR3 DNA reads TGTGCCAGCTCCCTACGACAGGGGGCTATGGAGAATGAGCAGTTCTTC.

CDR3 DNA: TGTGCCAGCAGTATCAGCCCCTCGAGATGGGGTCGGACAAGAGGCGGGGAGCTGTTTTTT. It yields the protein CASSISPSRWGRTRGGELFF. The V gene is TRBV28, the J gene TRBJ2-2, with a tentative D call TRBD1 (5 bases). The germline gives CDR1 MDHEN, CDR2 SYDVKM. The CDR3 loop spans 20 amino acids. The V end was cut by 5 bases, the J end by 7 bases, with 32 bases between.

The chain carries TRBV28 and TRBJ2-3; D unresolved. Germline assignment: CDR1 MDHEN and CDR2 SYDVKM. This CDR3 contains 13 residues. Deletions cut 6 bases from V and 3 bases from J, with 10 bases between. CDR3 in amino acids: CASSVVRTDTQYF. In nucleotides, the CDR3 is TGTGCCAGCAGCGTGGTGAGGACAGATACGCAGTATTTT.

This clone was picked up a small number of times. The V and J genes are TRBV28 and TRBJ2-3; perhaps TRBD1 as D (5 bases). The CDR3 extends over 13 amino acids. CDR1 is MDHEN, CDR2 SYDVKM, per germline. The V gene lost 7 bases and the J gene lost 2 bases, with 10 bases spanning the gap. Written as DNA, the CDR3 is TGTGCCAGCATCGACAGTACCACAGATACGCAGTATTTT. Residues: CASIDSTTDTQYF. The variable domain in full, completed from reference TRBV28 and TRBJ2-3, reads DVKVTQSSRYLVKRTGEKVFLECVQDMDHENMFWYRQDPGLGLRLIYFSYDVKMKEKGDIPEGYSVSREKKERFSLILESASTNQTSMYLCASIDSTTDTQYFGPGTRLTVL.

The chain has TRBV5-1 and TRBJ1-2; 11 positions agree with TRBD1. Trimming at V came to 3 bases and at J to 4 bases, leaving 14 bases not matched to a gene. The CDR3 is made up of 18 amino acids. Germline CDR1 and CDR2: SGHRS and YFSETQ. The CDR3 sequence: CASSYRTGGARDGYGYTF. In DNA, the CDR3 is TGCGCCAGCAGCTACCGGACAGGGGGCGCGAGGGATGGCTATGGCTACACCTTC.